Following are 21 T cell receptor beta chains from one sample sequenced in a study of T-cell memory formation after mild COVID-19. TCRdb redid the calling of the 5' RACE reads with MiXCR, one entry per CDR3 protein. Here the sample spans tens of thousands of distinct CDR3 sequences, 10% to 12% being singletons. Input material: PBMCs or a T cell subset sorted from them (not recorded which). Every receptor here comes from a man between 18 and 35 years old who had mild COVID-19 (a few samples of this study predate the infection). Cell type and time point are not known.

The sample holds many counts of this clonotype. The chain joins TRBV10-3 to TRBJ2-1; 9 bases agree with TRBD1. Trimming at V came to 5 bases and at J to 2 bases, leaving 4 bases not matched to a gene. CDR1 is ENHRY and CDR2 is SYGVKD in the germline V gene. This CDR3 region has 15 residues. The CDR3 bases are TGTGCCATCAGTCCCGGGACAGGGACCTACAATGAGCAGTTCTTC. Amino acids: CAISPGTGTYNEQFF.

The table lists this clonotype with many counts. The chain is built from TRBV24-1 and TRBJ1-2; D call uncertain. CDR3 size: 15 residues. Germline CDR1 is KGHDR and CDR2 is SFDVKD. V was cut by 4 bases and J by 2 bases, with 13 bases left in between. The CDR3 DNA reads TGTGCCACCAGTGACCGGGCGAGTCCCAACTATGGCTACACCTTC. Amino acids: CATSDRASPNYGYTF.

The chain carries TRBV5-6 and TRBJ2-7; 10 bases align to TRBD2. Germline lookup yields CDR1 SGHDT and CDR2 YYEEEE. The CDR3 contains 16 residues. V lost 5 bases to trimming and J lost 5 bases; unmatched junction nucleotides: 13. The CDR3 DNA reads as TGTGCCAGCAGTCAAGCAGCGGGAGGGCTTAGGCACGAGCAGTACTTC. This sequence encodes CASSQAAGGLRHEQYF. The full variable domain, its missing parts supplied by reference TRBV5-6 and TRBJ2-7, is DAGVTQSPTHLIKTRGQQVTLRCSPKSGHDTVSWYQQALGQGPQFIFQYYEEEERQRGNFPDRFSGHQFPNYSSELNVNALLLGDSALYLCASSQAAGGLRHEQYFGPGTRLTVT.

This clonotype was detected ten times or more. This chain uses TRBV27 with TRBJ2-2; D assignment may be TRBD1 or TRBD2 (6 bases each). The CDR3 spans 19 residues. Germline V lookup: CDR1 MNHEY, CDR2 SMNVEV (reference sequence). Trimming shortened V by 8 bases and J by 5 bases, and 30 bases separated the two germline ends. This CDR3 is CASVVGGSGGKRRTGELFF. CDR3 nucleotides: TGTGCCAGCGTCGTTGGGGGGTCCGGGGGCAAAAGGAGGACCGGGGAGCTGTTTTTT.

Comment on this clonotype: Being one base from a much bigger clone, this may be a read error. The chain uses TRBV10-2 and TRBJ2-6; no firm D call. This CDR3 spans 14 amino acids. The V gene's germline CDR1 is WSHSY and CDR2 SAAADI. The CDR3 DNA reads TGCGCCAGCAAAATGGTCTCTTGGGCCAACGTCCTGACTTTC. It encodes CASKMVSWANVLTF.

This clonotype was detected ten times or more. V gene TRBV6-5 combines with J gene TRBJ2-5, with D tentatively TRBD2 (5 bases). Per germline, CDR1 MNHEY and CDR2 SVGAGI. The CDR3 length is 15 residues. Deletions cut 6 bases from V and 3 bases from J, with 17 bases between. CDR3 residues: CASRPGGRTEETQYF. Here the CDR3 DNA reads TGTGCCAGCAGACCAGGAGGCCGAACCGAAGAGACCCAGTACTTC.

This clonotype was seen many times. The chain is built from TRBV5-1 and TRBJ2-7, with 8 positions matching TRBD1. This CDR3 has 16 amino acids. Per germline, CDR1 SGHRS and CDR2 YFSETQ. Trimming removed 0 bases from V and 0 bases from J; junction bases left unmatched: 5. The CDR3 spells CASSLVAGGVSYEQYF. The CDR3 DNA reads as TGCGCCAGCAGCTTGGTAGCAGGGGGCGTCTCCTACGAGCAGTACTTC. Filled out from reference TRBV5-1 and TRBJ2-7, the complete variable domain reads KAGVTQTPRYLIKTRGQQVTLSCSPISGHRSVSWYQQTPGQGLQFLFEYFSETQRNKGNFPGRFSGRQFSNSRSEMNVSTLELGDSALYLCASSLVAGGVSYEQYFGPGTRLTVT.

This clonotype was observed many times. The CDR3 sequence is CASSFWVDQPQHF. CDR3 DNA sequence: TGTGCCAGCAGCTTCTGGGTTGACCAGCCCCAGCATTTT. This chain connects TRBV7-2 to TRBJ1-5; D is ambiguous. Per the germline V gene, CDR1 is SGHTA and CDR2 is FQGNSA. V was cut by 3 bases and J by 7 bases, with 10 bases left in between. The CDR3 consists of 13 residues.

V is TRBV5-6 and J is TRBJ1-3; D is perhaps TRBD1 (5 bases). This CDR3 is built from 15 residues. Germline V gives CDR1 SGHDT, CDR2 YYEEEE. Trimming shortened V by 4 bases and J by 3 bases, and 14 bases separated the two germline ends. This CDR3 reads CASSGREGNGNTIYF. CDR3 DNA: TGTGCCAGCAGCGGGAGAGAGGGGAATGGAAACACCATATATTTT.

This clonotype was counted ten times or more. The chain links TRBV5-1 to TRBJ2-5; TRBD2 aligns across 9 bases. CDR1 and CDR2 from the germline V gene are SGHRS and YFSETQ. Unmatched junction bases numbered 2, after V lost 4 bases and J lost 1 base. The CDR3 has 14 residues. CDR3 coding DNA: TGCGCCAGCAGCCCGACTAGCGGCCAAGAGACCCAGTACTTC. Residues: CASSPTSGQETQYF.

This clonotype was seen many times. V usage is TRBV7-2 and J usage is TRBJ1-3, with D perhaps matching TRBD1 (5 bases). The V gene lost 3 bases and the J gene lost 7 bases, with 10 bases spanning the gap. This CDR3 is 13 amino acids long. Germline loops: CDR1 SGHTA, CDR2 FQGNSA. The CDR3 reads CASSLIPGNTIYF. The DNA for the CDR3 is TGTGCCAGCAGCTTGATACCAGGGAACACCATATATTTT.

This clonotype was counted at least ten times. The chain is built from TRBV27 and TRBJ2-1, with 7 bases matching TRBD1. Germline assignment: CDR1 MNHEY and CDR2 SMNVEV (reference sequence). This CDR3 is built from 12 residues. After removal of 8 bases from V and 2 bases from J, the junction contained 0 bases not matched to a gene. The CDR3 is CASGTAYNEQFF. CDR3 bases: TGTGCCAGCGGGACAGCCTACAATGAGCAGTTCTTC.

The sample holds many counts of this clonotype. This sequence joins TRBV9 and TRBJ2-3, with 8 nucleotides matching TRBD1. This CDR3 has 16 residues. In germline, CDR1 is SGDLS, CDR2 YYNGEE. The junction had 4 bases not matched to a gene; V was cut back by 0 bases and J by 1 base. For the CDR3, the DNA is TGTGCCAGCAGCGTAGGGGGACAGGATCGCACAGATACGCAGTATTTT. This translates into CASSVGGQDRTDTQYF.

The rearrangement uses TRBV11-1 and TRBJ2-3; 13 bases are a match to TRBD2. The V and J ends lost 5 bases and 4 bases, in that order; junction bases with no gene match: 6. The germline V gene has CDR1 SGHAT and CDR2 FQDESV (reference sequence). This CDR3 is 16 amino acids long. Written as DNA, the CDR3 is TGTGCCAGCAGCGAAGGACTAGCGGGGGCCTCAGATACGCAGTATTTT. Protein: CASSEGLAGASDTQYF.

This clonotype has a count of ten or more. The chain employs TRBV7-6 and TRBJ2-1; 10 positions agree with TRBD2. The CDR3 is 15 amino acids. CDR1 and CDR2 from the germline V gene are SGHVS and FNYEAQ. Trimming took 5 bases from V and 7 from J; bases not matched to a gene: 8. CDR3 in DNA: TGTGCCAGCAGCCTCAGCGGGGGGGCGAGTAATGAGCAGTTCTTC. Translation: CASSLSGGASNEQFF. Based on the CDR3 plus reference TRBV7-6 and TRBJ2-1, the full variable domain is GAGVSQSPRYKVTKRGQDVALRCDPISGHVSLYWYRQALGQGPEFLTYFNYEAQQDKSGLPNDRFSAERPEGSISTLTIQRTEQRDSAMYRCASSLSGGASNEQFFGPGTRLTVL.

This clonotype was seen ten or more times. The gene calls are TRBV5-4 and TRBJ2-3; TRBD1 matches at 8 bases. V was pared by 5 bases and J by 3 bases, with 11 bases of the junction left unmatched. This CDR3 comprises 16 residues. The germline gives CDR1 SGHNT, CDR2 YYREEE (reference sequence). The CDR3 nucleotides are TGTGCCAGCAGTTCCCCGGACAGGGTGTTAACAGATACGCAGTATTTT. It translates to CASSSPDRVLTDTQYF.

Ten or more counts support this clonotype. The chain carries TRBV20-1 and TRBJ1-4; D unresolved. Germline V gives CDR1 DFQATT, CDR2 SNEGSKA (reference sequence). This CDR3 is 12 amino acids long. V was cut by 2 bases and J by 12 bases, with 13 bases left in between. The CDR3 is CSARSTMGELFF. The CDR3 coding sequence is TGCAGTGCTAGATCCACCATGGGAGAACTGTTTTTT.

This clonotype was seen ten or more times. This chain links TRBV20-1 with TRBJ1-4; TRBD1 might be the D (5 bases). V dropped 1 base and J dropped 6 bases, with 12 bases sitting between them. The germline gives CDR1 DFQATT, CDR2 SNEGSKA (reference sequence). The CDR3 totals 14 residues. As DNA, the CDR3 is TGCAGTGCTAGAGGGTGGGGGTCCGATGAAAAACTGTTTTTT. As protein: CSARGWGSDEKLFF.

The chain carries TRBV6-1 and TRBJ1-4; D is unresolved. Trimming pared 7 bases from V and 7 bases from J, leaving 16 bases between. The CDR3 runs to 14 residues. Germline V gene lookup returns CDR1 MNHNS and CDR2 SASEGT. Here the CDR3 reads CASKSFGGGEKLFF. In DNA form, the CDR3 reads TGTGCCAGCAAATCCTTCGGCGGCGGTGAAAAACTGTTTTTT.

This clonotype has only a few counts. The rearrangement joins TRBV13 to TRBJ1-1, with unresolved D. The CDR3 covers 12 residues. Germline values: CDR1 PRHDT, CDR2 FYEKMQ (reference sequence). The V gene lost 2 bases and the J gene lost 0 bases, with 1 base spanning the gap. CDR3 amino acids: CASSLLNTEAFF. CDR3 coding DNA: TGTGCCAGCAGCTTACTGAACACTGAAGCTTTCTTT.

This clonotype was seen ten or more times. The V and J genes are TRBV2 and TRBJ1-4; D call uncertain. The length of the CDR3 is 12 residues. The germline V gene encodes CDR1 SNHLY and CDR2 FYNNEI. Trimming cost V 7 bases and J 4 bases, with 7 bases left between them. CDR3 nucleotide sequence: TGTGCCAGCAATAGGGTTAATGAAAAACTGTTTTTT. Encoded protein: CASNRVNEKLFF.